This T cell receptor (beta chain) was retrieved from a study of blood T cell repertoires in COVID-19. Original analysis: Estimation of nucleated cell counts relied on the amplification of reference gene primers. Sequenced by immunoSEQ multiplex PCR; TCRdb stores in-frame clones only, minus some. The V and J calls and the clone size are those of that table, but D and trimming were determined from the DNA. The table has 200,000 to 300,000 clones, around 87% seen once. The ends were cut back, 2 bases at V and 4 bases at J, with 14 bases in the middle. Per the germline V gene, CDR1 is MNHEY and CDR2 is SVGAGI. The CDR3 loop spans 15 amino acids.

This receptor was taken from a woman aged 40 to 55 who had recovered from COVID-19. The specimen was peripheral blood. V gene TRBV6-5 combines with J gene TRBJ1-2; D may be TRBD1 (5 bases). CDR3 amino acids: CASSYDTGHLYGYTF. DNA for the CDR3: TGTGCCAGCAGTTACGATACCGGACACCTCTATGGCTACACCTTC.